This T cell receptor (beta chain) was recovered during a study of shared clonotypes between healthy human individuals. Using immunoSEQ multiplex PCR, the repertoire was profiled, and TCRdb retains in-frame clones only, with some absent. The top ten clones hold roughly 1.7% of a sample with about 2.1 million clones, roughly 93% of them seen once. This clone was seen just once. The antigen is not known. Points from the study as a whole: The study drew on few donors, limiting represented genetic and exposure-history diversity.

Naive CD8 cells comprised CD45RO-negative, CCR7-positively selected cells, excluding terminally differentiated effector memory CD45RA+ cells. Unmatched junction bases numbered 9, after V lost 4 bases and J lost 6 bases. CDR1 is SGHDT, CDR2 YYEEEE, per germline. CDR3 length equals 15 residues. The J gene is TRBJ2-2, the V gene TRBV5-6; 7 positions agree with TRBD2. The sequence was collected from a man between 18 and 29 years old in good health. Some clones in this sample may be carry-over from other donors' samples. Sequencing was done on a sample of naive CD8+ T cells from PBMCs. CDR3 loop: CASSPLAGRAGELFF. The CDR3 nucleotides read TGTGCCAGCAGCCCCTTAGCGGGCCGGGCCGGGGAGCTGTTTTTT.